Listed below are T cell receptor beta chains from one sample, sequenced in a study of T cell responses to AZD1222 COVID-19 vaccine. Generated by immunoSEQ multiplex PCR, the TCRdb table keeps only in-frame clones and is missing some. This table holds some 100,000 clones, roughly 90% found once. The material was peripheral blood, obtained on day 0 of AZD1222 vaccination. The receptor source for this set is an adult in good health. Both conserved end residues are part of each CDR3. The D gene is left open where the match is weak. Clone size is given for some rows only: seen once, a few or many times, or a class if the clone is expanded.

V gene,clone size,D gene,J gene,CDR3 length,CDR3 protein,CDR3 DNA
TRBV19,few,-,TRBJ1-2,13,CASSVKGGYGYTF,TGTGCCAGTAGTGTCAAGGGTGGCTATGGCTACACCTTC
TRBV19,-,-,TRBJ1-3,15,CASSPRPGSGNTIYF,TGTGCCAGTAGTCCCAGACCCGGCTCTGGAAACACCATATATTTT
TRBV5-6,-,-,TRBJ1-2,14,CASSPPVEDYGYTF,TGTGCCAGCAGCCCCCCCGTGGAGGACTATGGCTACACCTTC
TRBV7-2,-,TRBD1,TRBJ1-1,16,CASRQPDRTMNTEAFF,TGTGCCAGCAGGCAACCGGACAGGACGATGAACACTGAAGCTTTCTTT
TRBV6-8,-,TRBD1,TRBJ2-7,12,CASTKIRDREYF,TGTGCCAGCACTAAAATTAGGGACAGGGAGTACTTC
TRBV14,-,-,TRBJ2-3,16,CASSHVTGMRADTQYF,TGTGCCAGCAGCCATGTTACAGGGATGAGGGCAGATACGCAGTATTTT
TRBV6-1,-,-,TRBJ1-3,16,CASSERVIGSGNTIYF,TGTGCCAGCAGTGAAAGGGTCATAGGTTCTGGAAACACCATATATTTT
TRBV3-1/TRBV3-2,-,-,TRBJ1-4,13,CASSQGKDRGLFF,TGTGCCAGCAGTCAGGGGAAAGACCGGGGACTGTTTTTT
TRBV5-1,-,-,TRBJ2-7,14,CASSLMNSGLEQYF,TGCGCCAGCAGCTTGATGAATTCTGGACTCGAGCAGTACTTC
TRBV5-1,-,TRBD2,TRBJ2-2,14,CASSPGGATGELFF,TGCGCCAGCAGCCCCGGGGGGGCCACCGGGGAGCTGTTTTTT
TRBV7-2,-,TRBD2,TRBJ2-1,16,CASSLGLARLYNEQFF,TGTGCCAGCAGCTTAGGACTAGCGAGGCTATACAATGAGCAGTTCTTC